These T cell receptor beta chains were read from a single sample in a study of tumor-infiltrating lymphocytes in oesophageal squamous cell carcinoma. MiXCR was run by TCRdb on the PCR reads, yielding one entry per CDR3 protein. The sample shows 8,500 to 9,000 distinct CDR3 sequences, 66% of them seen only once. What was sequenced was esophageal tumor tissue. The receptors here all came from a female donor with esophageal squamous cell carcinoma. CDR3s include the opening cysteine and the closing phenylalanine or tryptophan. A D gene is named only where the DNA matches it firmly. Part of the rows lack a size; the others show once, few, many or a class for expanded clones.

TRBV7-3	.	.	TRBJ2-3	TGTGCCAGCAGCTCTCCGTTAGGGACGCAGTATTTT	CASSSPLGTQYF
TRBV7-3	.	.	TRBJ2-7	TGTGCCAGCAGCCATGACAGCTCCTACGAGCAGTACTTC	CASSHDSSYEQYF
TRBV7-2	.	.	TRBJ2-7	TGTGCCAGCAGCCCCTCGGGGATCAATACGCAGTACTTC	CASSPSGINTQYF
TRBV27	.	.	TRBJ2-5	TGTGCCAGCAGTTTGGACGTTGGGACCCAGTACTTC	CASSLDVGTQYF
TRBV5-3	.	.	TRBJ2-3	TGTGCCACCCGTCGTACCCTCACAGATACGCAGTATTTT	CATRRTLTDTQYF
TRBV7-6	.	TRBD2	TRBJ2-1	TGTGCCAGCAGCTCCAGACTAGCGGGATACAATGAGCAGTTCTTC	CASSSRLAGYNEQFF
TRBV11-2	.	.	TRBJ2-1	TGTGCCAGCAGCTTAGCAGGGGCCTCCTACAATGAGCAGTTCTTC	CASSLAGASYNEQFF
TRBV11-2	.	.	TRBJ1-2	TGTGCCAGCAGCCTTAGCTTTAACTATGGCTACACCTTC	CASSLSFNYGYTF
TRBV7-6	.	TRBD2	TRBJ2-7	TGTGCCAGCAGCGAAGTTAGCGGGAGGGCCGTCGAGCAGTACTTC	CASSEVSGRAVEQYF
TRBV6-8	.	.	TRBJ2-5	TGTGCCAGCAGTTACTCGGGGGGAGGAGAGACCCAGTACTTC	CASSYSGGGETQYF
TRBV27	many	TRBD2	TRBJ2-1	TGTGCCAGCAGTCTCACTAGCGGAGCACTCTACAATGAGCAGTTCTTC	CASSLTSGALYNEQFF
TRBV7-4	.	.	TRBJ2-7	TGTGCCAGCAGCTCCGTGGGGAGGGGGGTCTACGAGCAGTACTTC	CASSSVGRGVYEQYF
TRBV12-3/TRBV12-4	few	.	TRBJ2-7	TGTGCCAGCAGTTTCGGCTCAGGGCAGTCCTACGAGCAGTACTTC	CASSFGSGQSYEQYF
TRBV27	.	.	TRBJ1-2	TGTGCCAGCAGTTTTTTCAGTAACTATGGCTACACCTTC	CASSFFSNYGYTF
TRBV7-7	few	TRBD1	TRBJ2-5	TGTGCTACCGGGGACAGACAAGAGACCCAGTACTTC	CATGDRQETQYF
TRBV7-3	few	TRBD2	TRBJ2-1	TGTGCCAGCAGCTTAACGCGGGAGCCTTTCAATGAGCAGTTCTTC	CASSLTREPFNEQFF
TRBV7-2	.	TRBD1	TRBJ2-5	TGTGCCAGCAGATGGACAGGCCTCAATTCACCCCTCCACTTC	CASRWTGLNSPLHF
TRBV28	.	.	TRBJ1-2	TGTGCCAGCAATACAGGGATTCTCTATGGCTACACCTTC	CASNTGILYGYTF